This TCR beta chain derives from a study of cytomegalovirus exposure and HLA in healthy donors. Points from the study as a whole: Because they were indistinguishable, some V segments, including TRBV6-2 and TRBV6-3, were excluded.

As to this clone: No antigen is known for it.

CDR3 length: 13 amino acids. Per germline, CDR1 KGHSH and CDR2 LQKENI. V was clipped by 3 bases and J by 5 bases, with 10 bases between them. The PCR had 60 Vbeta and 13 Jbeta primers. Assay: immunoSEQ multiplex PCR; the TCRdb copy retains only in-frame clones and omits some. The sample contains about 98,000 clones, 70% of which appear only once. Input material: PBMCs. The TCR comes from a man aged 50-59 years in good health and CMV-seronegative. The gene calls are TRBV18 and TRBJ1-1; D uncertain. The CDR3 region is CASSPNSRTEAFF. CDR3 nucleotides: TGTGCCAGCTCACCTAACAGCCGGACTGAAGCTTTCTTT.